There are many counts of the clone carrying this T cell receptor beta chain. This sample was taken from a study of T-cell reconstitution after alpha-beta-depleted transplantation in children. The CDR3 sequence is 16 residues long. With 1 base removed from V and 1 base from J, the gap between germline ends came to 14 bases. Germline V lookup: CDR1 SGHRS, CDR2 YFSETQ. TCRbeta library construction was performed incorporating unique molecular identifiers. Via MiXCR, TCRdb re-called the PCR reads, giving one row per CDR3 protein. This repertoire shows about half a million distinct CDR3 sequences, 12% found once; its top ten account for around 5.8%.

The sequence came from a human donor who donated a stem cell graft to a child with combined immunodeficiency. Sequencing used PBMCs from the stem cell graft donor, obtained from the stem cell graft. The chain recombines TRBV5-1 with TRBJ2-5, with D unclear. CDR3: CASSLIWRNIQETQYF. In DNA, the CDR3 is TGCGCCAGCAGCTTGATCTGGCGGAACATCCAAGAGACCCAGTACTTC.